Presented here are 20 T cell receptor beta chains from one specimen sequenced in a study of regulatory T cells in long-lasting Graves disease. HTBI primers from iRepertoire and Arm-PCR of CDR3 regions yielded the TCR beta libraries. Each CDR3 protein gets one entry after TCRdb re-called the multiplex PCR reads with MiXCR. This table has over 250,000 distinct CDR3 sequences, around 20% appearing once. Time point given: persistent/refractory GD, antithyroid drugs over 5 years with positive TRAb. TCR sequences were obtained from RNA taken from PBMCs. The sample was peripheral blood mononuclear cells (PBMCs), taken when the disease was refractory, from a patient treated with antithyroid drugs. The receptor set was obtained from a female donor with Graves disease.

The genes are TRBV12-3 or TRBV12-4 and TRBJ2-2; the D gene is possibly TRBD2 (6 bases). The CDR3 loop spans 17 amino acids. Trimming stripped 1 base from V and 1 base from J, with 13 bases between. As DNA, the CDR3 is TGTGCCAGCAGTTTAGGCTGGGACTTTTTGAACACCGGGGAGCTGTTTTTT. It codes for CASSLGWDFLNTGELFF.

The V call is TRBV7-2, the J call TRBJ2-1; perhaps TRBD2 as D (5 bases). Germline V gene lookup returns CDR1 SGHTA and CDR2 FQGNSA. The CDR3 sequence is 14 residues long. Deletions cut 3 bases from V and 5 bases from J, with 11 bases between. The CDR3 is CASSFGGSNNEQFF. The CDR3 DNA is TGTGCCAGCAGCTTTGGAGGCAGTAACAATGAGCAGTTCTTC.

On this clonotype itself: This may stem from a read error, because a much larger clone lies one nucleotide away. The chain combines TRBV9 with TRBJ2-5; 10 bases are shared with TRBD2. Trimming removed 8 bases from V and 2 bases from J; junction bases left unmatched: 9. Germline CDR1 reads SGDLS; CDR2 reads YYNGEE. This CDR3 comprises 15 residues. The CDR3: CARSRTSGNQETQYF. DNA for the CDR3: TGTGCCAGAAGCAGGACTAGCGGAAATCAAGAGACCCAGTACTTC. Filled out from reference TRBV9 and TRBJ2-5, the complete variable domain reads DSGVTQTPKHLITATGQRVTLRCSPRSGDLSVYWYQQSLDQGLQFLIQYYNGEERAKGNILERFSAQQFPDLHSELNLSSLELGDSALYFCARSRTSGNQETQYFGPGTRLLVL.

This clonotype was counted at least ten times. The CDR3 loop is CASSEEIAGYNEQFF. The CDR3 coding sequence is TGTGCCAGCAGTGAGGAGATAGCGGGATACAATGAGCAGTTCTTC. The genes are TRBV2 and TRBJ2-1; 8 bases fit TRBD2. The trim removed 3 bases at V and 4 bases at J, leaving 5 bases unmatched. The CDR3 is made up of 15 amino acids. Germline assignment: CDR1 SNHLY and CDR2 FYNNEI.

On this clonotype: One base away lies a much larger clone, so this may be a sequencing read error. The rearrangement uses TRBV7-2 and TRBJ2-5; TRBD2 aligns across 10 bases. The CDR3 length is 15 residues. Germline CDR1 reads SGHTA; CDR2 reads FQGNSA. The J segment lost 0 bases and the V segment lost 7 bases, leaving 5 bases of the junction unmatched. CDR3 sequence reads: CASNVTSGDQETQYF. The CDR3 DNA is TGTGCCAGCAACGTTACTAGCGGGGACCAAGAGACCCAGTACTTC.

This clonotype came up a few times. V is TRBV5-1 and J is TRBJ2-5; no clear D. Germline V lookup: CDR1 SGHRS, CDR2 YFSETQ. The CDR3 consists of 12 residues. V lost 7 bases and J lost 2, with 9 bases in between. CDR3 in amino acids: CASRPEQETQYF. As DNA, the CDR3 is TGCGCCAGCCGTCCCGAACAAGAGACCCAGTACTTC.

This clonotype has at least ten counts. J is TRBJ1-2 and V is TRBV7-2; possibly TRBD1 for D (5 bases). CDR1 is SGHTA, CDR2 FQGNSA, per germline. The CDR3 covers 14 residues. Trimming removed 2 bases from V and 3 bases from J, with 10 bases in between. CDR3 nucleotides: TGTGCCAGCAGCTTATCACAGGACTACTATGGCTACACCTTC. As protein: CASSLSQDYYGYTF.

The CDR3 DNA reads as TGTGCCATCAGTGAGTCAAATACCTACGAGCAGTACTTC. As protein: CAISESNTYEQYF. J is TRBJ2-7 and V is TRBV10-3; D unresolved. Looked up from germline, CDR1 is ENHRY and CDR2 is SYGVKD. The CDR3 loop spans 13 amino acids. V lost 0 bases and J 2 bases, leaving 5 bases between the germline ends.

The chain couples TRBV6-1 to TRBJ2-1; 12 bases align to TRBD2. The CDR3 covers 16 residues. Germline CDR1 and CDR2: MNHNS and SASEGT. Trimming took 5 bases from V and 4 from J; bases not matched to a gene: 6. CDR3 coding DNA: TGTGCCAGCAGTATAGAGACTAGCGGGAGTTACAATGAGCAGTTCTTC. This codes for CASSIETSGSYNEQFF.

In this sample, this clonotype turned up a few times. This chain connects TRBV20-1 to TRBJ2-2, with D perhaps matching TRBD1 (5 bases). Germline V lookup: CDR1 DFQATT, CDR2 SNEGSKA (reference sequence). Trimming cost V 1 base and J 0 bases, with 12 bases left between them. The CDR3 contains 16 residues. CDR3: CSARARQFANTGELFF. The CDR3 DNA reads as TGCAGTGCTAGAGCCCGACAGTTCGCGAACACCGGGGAGCTGTTTTTT.

This sequence joins TRBV7-9 and TRBJ2-5; D not resolved. Per germline, CDR1 SEHNR and CDR2 FQNEAQ (reference sequence). The V and J ends lost 7 bases and 0 bases respectively, with 9 bases between them. The CDR3 spans 13 residues. CDR3 nucleotides: TGTGCCAGCATTGGCGGTAACCAAGAGACCCAGTACTTC. Protein sequence: CASIGGNQETQYF.

The chain carries TRBV19 and TRBJ2-7; TRBD2 is a possible D gene (5 bases). Germline CDR1 reads LNHDA; CDR2 reads SQIVND (reference sequence). The V end lost 8 bases, the J end lost 5 bases, and 22 bases lay between the germline ends. This CDR3 region has 15 residues. Written as DNA, the CDR3 is TGTGCCAGTTCGGGTGGACCTTATCCCGGGGACGAGCAGTACTTC. Translation gives CASSGGPYPGDEQYF.

In its sample, this clonotype was seen a few times. The V gene is TRBV7-2, the J gene TRBJ1-1, with D perhaps matching TRBD1 (5 bases). The CDR3 has 18 amino acids. Germline-derived CDR1 and CDR2 are SGHTA and FQGNSA. Trimming cost V 4 bases and J 4 bases, with 25 bases left between them. CDR3 amino acids: CASSSLIGQPTRGTEAFF. The CDR3 bases are TGTGCCAGCAGCTCCCTTATCGGACAACCTACACGGGGCACTGAAGCTTTCTTT. Full variable domain (remainder filled in from reference TRBV7-2 and TRBJ1-1): GAGVSQSPSNKVTEKGKDVELRCDPISGHTALYWYRQSLGQGLEFLIYFQGNSAPDKSGLPSDRFSAERTGGSVSTLTIQRTQQEDSAVYLCASSSLIGQPTRGTEAFFGQGTRLTVV.

This clonotype was counted many times. The CDR3: CASSLLGGEETQYF. In DNA, the CDR3 is TGTGCCAGCAGCTTACTCGGGGGCGAAGAGACCCAGTACTTC. The chain uses TRBV7-9 and TRBJ2-5; D assignment may be TRBD1 or TRBD2 (6 bases each). Germline V CDR1 and CDR2: SEHNR, FQNEAQ (reference sequence). Trimming took off 2 bases at V and 3 bases at J, with 10 bases between the two ends. This CDR3 region has 14 residues.

The genes are TRBV2 and TRBJ2-1; 7 nucleotides match TRBD2. Germline loops: CDR1 SNHLY, CDR2 FYNNEI. After removal of 2 bases from V and 0 bases from J, the junction contained 4 bases not matched to a gene. The CDR3 consists of 16 residues. The CDR3 here is CASSESGGSSYNEQFF. As DNA, the CDR3 is TGTGCCAGCAGTGAATCCGGCGGGAGCTCCTACAATGAGCAGTTCTTC.

This clonotype has more than one count but fewer than ten. The CDR3 protein is CASRVGQGGNTPLHF. CDR3 bases: TGTGCCAGCAGGGTTGGACAGGGAGGCAATACACCCCTCCACTTT. The rearrangement joins TRBV27 to TRBJ1-6; 8 bases line up with TRBD1. Germline CDR1 MNHEY, CDR2 SMNVEV (reference sequence). This CDR3 has 15 amino acids. Germline trimming cut 6 bases from V and 11 bases from J; bases unmatched to any gene: 12.

In this sample, this clonotype turned up a few times. The rearrangement joins TRBV6-1 to TRBJ2-4, with D hard to call. Trimming took 8 bases from V and 0 from J, leaving 11 bases between them. The CDR3 totals 14 residues. Looked up from germline, CDR1 is MNHNS and CDR2 is SASEGT. The CDR3 region is CASSPAVAKNIQYF. DNA of the CDR3: TGTGCCAGCTCCCCGGCCGTAGCCAAAAACATTCAGTACTTC.

This clonotype was seen only a few times. V usage is TRBV7-2 and J usage is TRBJ1-3; D possibly corresponds to TRBD1 (6 bases). V shed 3 bases and J shed 4 bases, with 16 bases lying between them. The germline V gene encodes CDR1 SGHTA and CDR2 FQGNSA. The CDR3 has 16 amino acids. Written as DNA, the CDR3 is TGTGCCAGCAGCTTGACGACGGGACACTCGGGAAACACCATATATTTT. It translates to CASSLTTGHSGNTIYF.

This clonotype was recorded many times. This chain links TRBV30 with TRBJ1-5; D is unresolved. Trimming removed 1 base from V and 0 bases from J, with 4 bases in between. The germline V gene encodes CDR1 GTSNPN and CDR2 SVGIG (reference sequence). The CDR3 contains 13 residues. The chain's CDR3 is CAWSEGSNQPQHF. Here the CDR3 DNA reads TGTGCCTGGAGTGAAGGTAGCAATCAGCCCCAGCATTTT.

This clonotype was picked up many times. The chain has TRBV28 and TRBJ1-4, with unresolved D. Germline V lookup: CDR1 MDHEN, CDR2 SYDVKM. Trimming pared 6 bases from V and 2 bases from J, leaving 7 bases between. The CDR3 length is 13 residues. The CDR3: CASRSATNEKLFF. The CDR3 DNA is TGTGCCAGCAGGTCAGCTACTAATGAAAAACTGTTTTTT.